The present T cell receptor (beta chain) was sequenced within a study of cytomegalovirus exposure and HLA in healthy donors. Study-wide context: Genetic ancestry analysis placed approximately 79% of the 300 to 400 donors that were genotyped in the Caucasian-associated cluster.

Whole-study findings and limits: Compared with the roughly 670-donor mean, an Asian-associated ancestry cluster reportedly had fewer N-insertions, according to a later analysis. A highly shared variant cluster was judged a likely technical artifact.

From germline, CDR1 is KGHSH and CDR2 LQKENI. CDR3 length: 14 residues. Trimming removed 4 bases from V and 5 bases from J, with 12 bases in between. The PCR used 60 Vbeta and 13 Jbeta primers. Measured with immunoSEQ multiplex PCR; TCRdb has only the in-frame clones, and not every one. The top ten hold 1.5% to 2% of the sample, which has about 160,000 clones, about two thirds seen once. Healthy bone marrow donors formed the donor group. This clone is a singleton in its sample. Its antigen is not identified. What was sequenced was PBMCs. The rearrangement links TRBV18 to TRBJ1-5, with D possibly being TRBD1 (5 bases). The TCR originated in a woman aged 18 to 35 in good health and CMV-seronegative. This chain's CDR3 is CASSQGDSDQPQHF. The CDR3 region has the DNA TGTGCCAGCTCACAAGGTGACAGCGATCAGCCCCAGCATTTT.